Listed here are 21 T cell receptor beta chains from one sample, sequenced in a study of blood T cell repertoires in COVID-19. Sequencing used immunoSEQ multiplex PCR; TCRdb keeps in-frame clones, though not all of them. The sample carries approximately 70,000 clones, 70% to 85% recorded once. The material sequenced was peripheral blood. These receptors originate from a woman aged 70-85 years with acute or convalescent COVID-19.

This clone was observed once. The J gene is TRBJ2-2, the V gene TRBV19; D gene ambiguous. The V gene's germline CDR1 is LNHDA and CDR2 SQIVND (reference sequence). The CDR3 contains 13 residues. Deletions cut 5 bases from V and 0 bases from J, with 4 bases between. This CDR3 reads CASSEPNTGELFF. The CDR3 nucleotides are TGTGCCAGTAGTGAGCCGAACACCGGGGAGCTGTTTTTT. Full variable domain (rest looked up from reference TRBV19 and TRBJ2-2): DGGITQSPKYLFRKEGQNVTLSCEQNLNHDAMYWYRQDPGQGLRLIYYSQIVNDFQKGDIAEGYSVSREKKESFPLTVTSAQKNPTAFYLCASSEPNTGELFFGEGSRLTVL.

The chain combines TRBV3-1 (or the pseudogene TRBV3-2) with TRBJ1-2; D may be TRBD1 (6 bases). Germline V gene data show CDR1 as LGHDT and CDR2 as YNNKEL (reference sequence). The CDR3 extends over 12 amino acids. Trimming cost V 3 bases and J 6 bases, with 8 bases left between them. CDR3 nucleotide sequence: TGTGCCAGCAGCCAGGGGGACAATGGCTACACCTTC. Amino acid sequence: CASSQGDNGYTF.

This clone turned up a few times. V is TRBV5-6 and J is TRBJ2-7; 9 bases are shared with TRBD2. The CDR3 contains 18 residues. Germline CDR1 reads SGHDT; CDR2 reads YYEEEE. V was pared by 3 bases and J by 7 bases, with 20 bases of the junction left unmatched. The CDR3 DNA is TGTGCCAGCAGCTCCCGTAGTGGTAGCGGGGGCCTCATATGGGAGCAGTACTTC. Translation gives CASSSRSGSGGLIWEQYF.

The chain combines TRBV28 with TRBJ1-4; D ambiguous. The V and J ends lost 8 bases and 8 bases respectively, with 12 bases between them. Germline CDR1 is MDHEN and CDR2 is SYDVKM. The CDR3 is made up of 12 amino acids. The CDR3 nucleotides are TGTGCCAGCGGGGAGCAGAGCGAAAAACTGTTTTTT. This sequence encodes CASGEQSEKLFF.

The rearrangement uses TRBV29-1 and TRBJ1-2; the match to TRBD1 covers 9 bases. The germline CDR1 and CDR2 sequences are SQVTM and ANQGSEA. The V segment lost 0 bases and the J segment 8 bases; nucleotides outside the gene matches: 4. This CDR3 has 13 amino acids. This CDR3 is CSVEDGTGRGYTF. DNA for the CDR3: TGCAGCGTTGAAGACGGGACAGGGAGAGGCTACACCTTC.

The chain employs TRBV6-1 and TRBJ2-7; unclear D gene. The length of the CDR3 is 14 residues. Germline CDR1 and CDR2: MNHNS and SASEGT. V gave up 2 bases and J gave up 5 bases, with 13 bases separating them. CDR3 sequence: CASSEQPRSNEQYF. CDR3 sequence (DNA): TGTGCCAGCAGTGAACAACCGAGGTCCAACGAGCAGTACTTC.

V gene TRBV5-6 combines with J gene TRBJ2-7; 9 bases match TRBD1. The CDR3 has 16 residues. The V gene end was trimmed by 4 bases and the J gene end by 3 bases; junction bases not matched to a gene: 11. CDR1 is SGHDT, CDR2 YYEEEE, per germline. CDR3 in amino acids: CASSGGTGKRGYEQYF. CDR3 sequence (DNA): TGTGCCAGCAGCGGAGGGACAGGGAAAAGGGGCTACGAGCAGTACTTC.

V and J are TRBV19 and TRBJ2-7; tentatively, D is TRBD2 (6 bases). The CDR3 has 14 amino acids. V lost 8 bases to trimming and J lost 2 bases, with 16 bases between them. The germline gives CDR1 LNHDA, CDR2 SQIVND (reference sequence). The CDR3 sequence: CASGGTWPTYEQYF. The CDR3 DNA reads as TGTGCCAGTGGGGGGACTTGGCCTACCTACGAGCAGTACTTC.

The V and J genes are TRBV5-1 and TRBJ2-7; 7 positions match TRBD1. CDR3 length: 14 residues. Germline trimming cut 0 bases from V and 3 bases from J; bases unmatched to any gene: 3. Germline V gene data show CDR1 as SGHRS and CDR2 as YFSETQ. The CDR3 is CASSLEGQYYEQYF. The CDR3 DNA is TGCGCCAGCAGCTTGGAGGGACAGTACTACGAGCAGTACTTC. Drawing the rest from reference TRBV5-1 and TRBJ2-7, the complete variable domain is KAGVTQTPRYLIKTRGQQVTLSCSPISGHRSVSWYQQTPGQGLQFLFEYFSETQRNKGNFPGRFSGRQFSNSRSEMNVSTLELGDSALYLCASSLEGQYYEQYFGPGTRLTVT.

Only one count was recorded for this clone. The CDR3 DNA follows: TGCAGTGCCGCCAGGGGGAACGAGCAGTACTTC. It translates to CSAARGNEQYF. The genes are TRBV20-1 and TRBJ2-7; 7 bases are shared with TRBD1. The CDR3 is made up of 11 amino acids. Germline CDR1 DFQATT, CDR2 SNEGSKA (reference sequence). Germline trimming cut 6 bases from V and 5 bases from J; bases unmatched to any gene: 4.

The CDR3 region has the DNA TGTGCCAGCAGTTTGATGGACAGGGGGCTTGGGGGCAATCAGCCCCAGCATTTT. This sequence encodes CASSLMDRGLGGNQPQHF. The chain employs TRBV28 and TRBJ1-5; 11 bases map to TRBD1. Trimming cost V 3 bases and J 2 bases; bases outside gene matches: 9. This CDR3 spans 18 amino acids. Germline assignment: CDR1 MDHEN and CDR2 SYDVKM.

The chain links TRBV19 to TRBJ1-1; 7 bases line up with TRBD1. V was pared by 5 bases and J by 2 bases, with 5 bases of the junction left unmatched. The germline CDR1 and CDR2 sequences are LNHDA and SQIVND (reference sequence). The CDR3 loop spans 14 amino acids. The CDR3 loop is CASSDRDRNTEAFF. DNA of the CDR3: TGTGCCAGTAGTGACCGGGACAGAAACACTGAAGCTTTCTTT.

This chain joins TRBV7-7 and TRBJ2-1, with 8 bases lining up with TRBD2. The ends lost 5 bases at V and 7 bases at J; junction bases unmatched: 10. CDR3 length: 15 residues. CDR1 and CDR2 from the germline V gene are SSHAT and FNYEAQ (reference sequence). The CDR3 DNA reads as TGTGCCAGCAGCCGTGGTGGGACTAGTGAGAATGAGCAGTTCTTC. Translation gives CASSRGGTSENEQFF.

The rearrangement joins TRBV19 to TRBJ1-1, with TRBD1 as a possible D gene (5 bases). The CDR3 sequence is 14 residues long. V shed 3 bases and J shed 5 bases, with 13 bases lying between them. Germline V lookup: CDR1 LNHDA, CDR2 SQIVND (reference sequence). Here the CDR3 reads CASSITGSGTEAFF. The DNA for the CDR3 is TGTGCCAGTAGTATTACAGGTTCAGGGACTGAAGCTTTCTTT.

This clone was seen only once. This sequence joins TRBV20-1 and TRBJ1-1; D ambiguous. Trimming took 5 bases from V and 11 from J, leaving 12 bases between them. The CDR3 has 10 residues. Germline-derived CDR1 and CDR2 are DFQATT and SNEGSKA (reference sequence). In DNA, the CDR3 is TGCAGTGCTCCTGTCTACCGGGCTTTCTTT. Protein sequence: CSAPVYRAFF.

This chain joins TRBV9 and TRBJ2-2; 9 positions agree with TRBD1. CDR1 is SGDLS and CDR2 is YYNGEE in the germline V gene. Trimming took 3 bases from V and 5 from J; bases not matched to a gene: 5. The CDR3 is 15 amino acids. CDR3 amino acids: CASSAGQGGTGELFF. The CDR3 region has the DNA TGTGCCAGCAGCGCGGGACAGGGCGGGACCGGGGAGCTGTTTTTT.

The chain employs TRBV6-5 and TRBJ1-5; D gene unclear. V was pared by 7 bases and J by 1 base, with 5 bases between. Per the germline V gene, CDR1 is MNHEY and CDR2 is SVGAGI. The CDR3 extends over 12 amino acids. The CDR3 bases are TGTGCCAGCACCACAAGCAATCAGCCCCAGCATTTT. Translating it yields CASTTSNQPQHF.

This chain connects TRBV19 to TRBJ1-5; D gene uncertain. The CDR3 spans 15 residues. Germline assignment: CDR1 LNHDA and CDR2 SQIVND (reference sequence). Trimming took 6 bases from V and 0 from J, leaving 12 bases between them. As DNA, the CDR3 is TGTGCCAGTAGAACTACTGAGAATAGCAATCAGCCCCAGCATTTT. This sequence encodes CASRTTENSNQPQHF.

The sample holds a few counts of this clone. This chain joins TRBV9 and TRBJ1-3, with D uncertain. The length of the CDR3 is 16 residues. Germline assignment: CDR1 SGDLS and CDR2 YYNGEE. Trimming took off 0 bases at V and 0 bases at J, with 10 bases between the two ends. The CDR3 spells CASSVGGLSSGNTIYF. DNA of the CDR3: TGTGCCAGCAGCGTAGGAGGTTTGAGCTCTGGAAACACCATATATTTT.

This chain links TRBV5-1 with TRBJ1-1, with 7 bases lining up with TRBD1. The germline gives CDR1 SGHRS, CDR2 YFSETQ. Trimming took 1 base from V and 1 from J; bases not matched to a gene: 1. This CDR3 spans 14 amino acids. The CDR3 loop is CASSLRTGNTEAFF. CDR3 in DNA: TGCGCCAGCAGCTTGAGGACAGGGAACACTGAAGCTTTCTTT.

The chain joins TRBV7-8 to TRBJ2-5; 8 nucleotides match TRBD2. The CDR3 length is 16 residues. The germline V gene encodes CDR1 SGHVS and CDR2 FQNEAQ. The V and J ends lost 1 base and 5 bases, in that order; junction bases with no gene match: 9. The CDR3, as DNA: TGTGCCAGCAGCTTAGTTCGGGGACTAGTCGGGGAGACCCAGTACTTC. It yields the protein CASSLVRGLVGETQYF.